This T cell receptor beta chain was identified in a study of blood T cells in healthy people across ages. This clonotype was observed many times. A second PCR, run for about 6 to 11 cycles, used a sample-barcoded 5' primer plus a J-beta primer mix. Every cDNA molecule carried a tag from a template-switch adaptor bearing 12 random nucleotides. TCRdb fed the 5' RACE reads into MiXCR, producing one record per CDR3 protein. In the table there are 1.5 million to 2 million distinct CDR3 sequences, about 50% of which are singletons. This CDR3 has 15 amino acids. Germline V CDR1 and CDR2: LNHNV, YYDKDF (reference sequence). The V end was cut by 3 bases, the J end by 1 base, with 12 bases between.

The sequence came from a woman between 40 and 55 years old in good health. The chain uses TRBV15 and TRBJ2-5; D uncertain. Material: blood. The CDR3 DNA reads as TGTGCCACCAGCAGGCTAGGGCAGGCCCAAGAGACCCAGTACTTC. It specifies CATSRLGQAQETQYF.